Below, one TCR beta chain is given with its context. Germline V gene sequence: CDR1 MNHEY, CDR2 SMNVEV (reference sequence). V was clipped by 9 bases and J by 2 bases, with 11 bases between them. The CDR3 covers 13 residues. This entry belongs to a study of control samples from healthy donors and cancer patients. The table came from immunoSEQ multiplex PCR; TCRdb's copy has only in-frame clones and leaves some out. The table includes tens of thousands of clones, 82% detected once. This TCR was recovered from a woman in her sixties or seventies in good health. Sequencing used blood. V gene TRBV27 combines with J gene TRBJ1-3; D is perhaps TRBD1 (5 bases). In nucleotides, the CDR3 is TGTGCCAGGGGCAGGGAACCTGGAAACACCATATATTTT. This translates into CARGREPGNTIYF.